Here is one T cell receptor beta chain with its context. What it recognizes is unknown. The data originate from a study of graft-versus-host responses after intestinal transplantation. Study information: All of the recipients had induction that used anti-thymocyte globulin, then tacrolimus and steroids for approximately 3 years. Findings of the study overall: When patients had graft-donor T cell macrochimerism, their allografts held high graft-versus-host to host-versus-graft clonal ratios. The study associated peak circulating GvH clone levels with early post-transplant HvG declines.

The CDR3 has 13 amino acids. Germline-derived CDR1 and CDR2 are SGHTA and FQGNSA. V lost 0 bases and J 8 bases, leaving 10 bases between the germline ends. Using immunoSEQ multiplex PCR, the repertoire was profiled, and TCRdb retains in-frame clones only, with some absent. The repertoire holds tens of thousands of clones, around 83% seen once, with about 3.5% in the top ten. The chain employs TRBV7-2 and TRBJ1-2, with no clear D. The source was PBMCs, collected 1070 days after transplant. The source is a human patient who received an intestinal transplant, so some T cells may come from the graft donor. Here the CDR3 reads CASSLAVGSGYTF. The CDR3 nucleotides are TGTGCCAGCAGCTTAGCAGTAGGCTCGGGCTACACCTTC.